A single sample gave rise to the 11 T cell receptor beta chains below, sequenced in a study of T cell repertoires in cytomegalovirus infection. No antigen has been assigned to these receptors. TCRdb reprocessed the reads via MiXCR and lists one record per CDR3 protein. Of a few hundred thousand distinct CDR3 sequences listed, approximately 22% are singletons. The source material was cultured PBMCs, sampled from culture after CMV antigen stimulation. The receptor set was obtained from a human donor in good health (CMV status not recorded). Some clones in this sample may be carry-over from other donors' samples.

The table lists this clonotype with many counts. The CDR3 spells CASSGRRLTGELFF. The DNA for the CDR3 is TGTGCCAGCAGTGGTCGCAGACTCACCGGGGAGCTGTTTTTT. This chain joins TRBV6-1 and TRBJ2-2, with unresolved D. Germline CDR1 reads MNHNS; CDR2 reads SASEGT. V was clipped by 4 bases and J by 4 bases, with 10 bases between them. The CDR3 is 14 amino acids.

Regarding this clonotype: Without the conserved terminal phenylalanine or tryptophan, this CDR3 likely stems from a read error. The chain combines TRBV4-1 with TRBJ2-1, with 7 bases identical to TRBD2. The ends lost 1 base at V and 4 bases at J; junction bases unmatched: 10. Germline V lookup: CDR1 MGHRA, CDR2 YSYEKL. The CDR3 has 17 amino acids. For the CDR3, the DNA is TGCGCCAGCAGCCAAGTTTTGGGGGAGGGCCCATACAATGAGCAGTTCTCC. Translating it yields CASSQVLGEGPYNEQFS.

The V gene is TRBV7-9, the J gene TRBJ2-7; D possibly uses TRBD1 or TRBD2 (5 bases each). Germline V gene lookup returns CDR1 SEHNR and CDR2 FQNEAQ (reference sequence). This CDR3 region has 16 residues. V was trimmed by 4 bases and J by 0 bases, leaving 16 bases between them. The CDR3: CASSSGPRSTSYEQYV. The CDR3 nucleotides read TGTGCCAGCAGCTCGGGACCCCGTTCCACCTCCTACGAGCAGTACGTC.

This clonotype showed up just a few times. The V call is TRBV28, the J call TRBJ2-5, with 8 nucleotides matching TRBD2. The CDR3 is 16 amino acids. Germline V gene sequence: CDR1 MDHEN, CDR2 SYDVKM. The V and J ends lost 6 bases and 0 bases, in that order; junction bases with no gene match: 9. This chain's CDR3 is CASSFTSGTYQETQYF. The CDR3 DNA follows: TGTGCCAGCAGCTTCACTAGCGGCACCTACCAAGAGACCCAGTACTTC.

This clonotype was detected ten times or more. The rearrangement joins TRBV7-2 to TRBJ2-5; D remains unclear. Germline-derived CDR1 and CDR2 are SGHTA and FQGNSA. The V end was cut by 5 bases, the J end by 8 bases, with 9 bases between. This CDR3 has 11 amino acids. The CDR3 region has the DNA TGTGCCAGCAGCCAAACCCCCACCCAGTACTTC. It codes for CASSQTPTQYF.

This clonotype was counted only a few times. V gene TRBV18 combines with J gene TRBJ1-6; a weak D match, TRBD1 (5 bases). The CDR3 extends over 19 amino acids. The V and J ends lost 2 bases and 0 bases respectively, with 17 bases between them. CDR1 is KGHSH and CDR2 is LQKENI in the germline V gene. The CDR3 sequence is CASSPTGGSGGSYNSPLHF. CDR3 coding DNA: TGTGCCAGCTCACCAACAGGTGGCAGCGGGGGCTCCTATAATTCACCCCTCCACTTT.

The chain carries TRBV19 and TRBJ1-5, with 8 bases identical to TRBD1. CDR1 is LNHDA and CDR2 is SQIVND in the germline V gene (reference sequence). The V gene end was trimmed by 6 bases and the J gene end by 6 bases; junction bases not matched to a gene: 10. The CDR3 loop spans 15 amino acids. Here the CDR3 reads CASSPLPGGGQPQHF. The CDR3, as DNA: TGTGCCAGTAGCCCCCTGCCAGGGGGCGGTCAGCCCCAGCATTTT.

V usage is TRBV20-1 and J usage is TRBJ1-2; weak D call: TRBD1 (5 bases). Germline assignment: CDR1 DFQATT and CDR2 SNEGSKA (reference sequence). Trimming removed 8 bases at V and 0 bases at J, with 13 bases between. The CDR3 length is 13 residues. CDR3 residues: CSPWGQANYGYTF. CDR3 bases: TGCAGTCCGTGGGGCCAGGCTAACTATGGCTACACCTTC.

The table lists this clonotype with a few counts. This chain links TRBV7-2 with TRBJ2-7; no reliable D call. V was shortened by 3 bases and J by 0 bases, with 6 bases between the two germline ends. Germline CDR1 and CDR2: SGHTA and FQGNSA. This CDR3 has 13 residues. CDR3 loop: CASSFLSSYEQYF. CDR3 in DNA: TGTGCCAGCAGCTTCCTGAGCTCCTACGAGCAGTACTTC.

In this sample, this clonotype turned up many times. The V and J genes are TRBV7-2 and TRBJ1-6; the match to TRBD1 covers 9 bases. In germline, CDR1 is SGHTA, CDR2 FQGNSA. The CDR3 extends over 14 amino acids. Trimming took 5 bases from V and 7 from J; bases not matched to a gene: 3. Here the CDR3 DNA reads TGTGCCAGCAGCCACGGGACAGGGAATTCACCCCTCCACTTT. Protein product: CASSHGTGNSPLHF.

This clonotype was seen only a few times. The chain has TRBV27 and TRBJ1-4; D is possibly TRBD1 (5 bases). V was pared by 6 bases and J by 8 bases, with 13 bases between. The CDR3 sequence is 13 residues long. The germline gives CDR1 MNHEY, CDR2 SMNVEV (reference sequence). The CDR3 region is CASSLPGGEKLFF. The CDR3 coding sequence is TGTGCCAGCAGCCTCCCTGGGGGGGAAAAACTGTTTTTT.